This TCR beta chain was observed in a study of graft-versus-host responses after intestinal transplantation. Study background: Isolated intestinal, liver-intestinal, or multivisceral transplants were what recipients had. Recipients were all induced with anti-thymocyte globulin, then given tacrolimus and steroids for 3 to 4 years.

This table comes from immunoSEQ multiplex PCR, and its TCRdb copy is limited to in-frame clones, with some not included. The sample carries over 90,000 clones, roughly 90% recorded once. Study-level findings and limits: The study associated peak circulating GvH clone levels with early post-transplant HvG declines. High graft-versus-host to host-versus-graft clonal ratios were found in allografts of patients who had graft-donor T cell macrochimerism.

Germline-derived CDR1 and CDR2 are LNHDA and SQIVND (reference sequence). The CDR3 is 16 residues long. Trimming pared 2 bases from V and 3 bases from J, leaving 14 bases between. To note about this clone: The target antigen is unknown.

The receptor's source is a human donor who received an intestinal transplant. The sequenced sample was unstimulated CD8+ T cells sorted from spleen or lymph node cells, obtained before intestinal transplant. The chain links TRBV19 to TRBJ2-4, with D perhaps TRBD1 (6 bases). Written as DNA, the CDR3 is TGTGCCAGTAGTATAATTGGGGGCTTTGACAAAAACATTCAGTACTTC. Encoded protein: CASSIIGGFDKNIQYF.